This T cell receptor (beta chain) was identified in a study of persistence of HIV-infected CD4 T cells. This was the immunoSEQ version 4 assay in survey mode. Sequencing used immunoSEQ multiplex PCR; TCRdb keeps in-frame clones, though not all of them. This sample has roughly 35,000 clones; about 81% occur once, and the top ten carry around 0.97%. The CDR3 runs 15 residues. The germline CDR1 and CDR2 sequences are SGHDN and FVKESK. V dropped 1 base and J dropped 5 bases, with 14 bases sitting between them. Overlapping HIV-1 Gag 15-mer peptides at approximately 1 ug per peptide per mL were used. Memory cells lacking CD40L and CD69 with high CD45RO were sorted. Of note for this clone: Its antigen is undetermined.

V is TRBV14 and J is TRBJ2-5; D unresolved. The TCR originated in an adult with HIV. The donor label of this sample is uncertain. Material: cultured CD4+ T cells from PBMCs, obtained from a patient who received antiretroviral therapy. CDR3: CASSQAGRSWETQYF. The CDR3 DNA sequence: TGTGCCAGCAGCCAAGCGGGCCGTTCTTGGGAGACCCAGTACTTC.